Below, 6 T cell receptor beta chains from the same sample are listed, as sequenced in a study of shared clonotypes between healthy human individuals. The naive CD8 fraction comprised CD45RO-negative cells positively selected for CCR7 and excluded terminally differentiated effector memory CD45RA+ cells. Some clones are missing from TCRdb's copy, which holds only in-frame ones; the method was immunoSEQ multiplex PCR. The data show roughly 2 million clones, with 85% to 95% seen just once and around 1.1% held by the top ten. Sequencing was done on a sample of naive CD8+ T cells sorted from blood. The receptors derive from a man younger than 35 in good health.

This clone was counted once. The chain employs TRBV5-1 and TRBJ2-1; 10 bases map to TRBD1. This CDR3 is built from 16 residues. The germline gives CDR1 SGHRS, CDR2 YFSETQ. V was clipped by 3 bases and J by 8 bases; unmatched bases: 11. In DNA, the CDR3 is TGCGCCAGCAGCTGGATGCCGGGACAGGGGAACGATGAGCAGTTCTTC. Translated, it gives CASSWMPGQGNDEQFF.

The chain couples TRBV4-3 to TRBJ2-5, with D tentatively TRBD2 (6 bases). The CDR3 consists of 16 residues. V was trimmed by 1 base and J by 5 bases, leaving 17 bases between them. The V gene's germline CDR1 is LGHNA and CDR2 YSLEER. Here the CDR3 reads CASSQVMGGLWETQYF. The DNA of the CDR3 is TGCGCCAGCAGCCAAGTGATGGGGGGATTATGGGAGACCCAGTACTTC.

For the CDR3, the DNA is TGCGCCAGCAGCCCCCCGGGCGGCACCGGGGAGCTGTTTTTT. This translates into CASSPPGGTGELFF. The rearrangement uses TRBV5-1 and TRBJ2-2; no definite D call. CDR3 length equals 14 residues. From germline, CDR1 is SGHRS and CDR2 YFSETQ. The ends were cut back, 4 bases at V and 4 bases at J, with 11 bases in the middle.

This rearrangement joins TRBV5-4 to TRBJ2-7; 7 nucleotides agree with TRBD1. Losses at the gene ends were 4 bases for V and 3 bases for J; bases not matched to a gene: 10. This CDR3 is built from 15 residues. The V gene's germline CDR1 is SGHNT and CDR2 YYREEE (reference sequence). The CDR3 DNA sequence: TGTGCCAGCAGCCCAACGGCCGGGACAGACTACGAGCAGTACTTC. The encoded protein is CASSPTAGTDYEQYF.

The genes are TRBV27 and TRBJ2-2; D may be TRBD1 or TRBD2 (5 bases each). Looked up from germline, CDR1 is MNHEY and CDR2 is SMNVEV (reference sequence). The germline V and J ends were trimmed by 3 bases and 4 bases, with 9 bases remaining between them. This CDR3 region has 14 residues. CDR3 bases: TGTGCCAGCAGTTTTATAGGGACCACCGGGGAGCTGTTTTTT. It codes for CASSFIGTTGELFF.

This clone came up once. The rearrangement joins TRBV10-1 to TRBJ2-7, with 7 bases aligning to TRBD1. The CDR3 spans 14 residues. Germline assignment: CDR1 WNHNN and CDR2 SYGVQD (reference sequence). J gave up 7 bases and V 2 bases, and 8 bases lay outside the gene matches. CDR3 region: CASSEGTARGEQYF. The CDR3 DNA reads as TGCGCCAGCAGTGAGGGGACAGCTCGGGGTGAGCAGTACTTC.